The T cell receptor (beta chain) described here comes from a study of regulatory T cells in long-lasting Graves disease. This clonotype was detected many times. TCR beta libraries were built with iRepertoire HTBI primers and Arm-PCR of CDR3 regions. MiXCR, run by TCRdb on the multiplex PCR reads, gives a single entry per CDR3 protein. The profile covers about 470,000 distinct CDR3 sequences, with approximately 21% appearing a single time and roughly 7.7% taken by the ten largest. V shed 4 bases and J shed 11 bases, with 14 bases lying between them. This CDR3 is 12 amino acids long. CDR1 and CDR2 (germline): SGHTA, FQGNSA. Noted time point: persistent/refractory GD, antithyroid drugs over 5 years with positive TRAb. PBMC RNA was the source of the TCR library.

The chain combines TRBV7-2 with TRBJ1-1, with TRBD1 as a possible D gene (6 bases). Source: peripheral blood mononuclear cells (PBMCs), taken when the disease was refractory, from a patient treated with antithyroid drugs. The sequence came from a female donor with Graves disease. As DNA, the CDR3 is TGTGCCAGCAGCTCCGGGGGGCGCTCCGCTTTCTTT. Translation gives CASSSGGRSAFF.